Listed below are T cell receptor beta chains from one sample, sequenced in a study of CD8 T cells in Susac syndrome. TCRdb passed the immunoSEQ multiplex PCR reads through MiXCR, listing each CDR3 protein once. The sample includes under 150,000 distinct CDR3 sequences, roughly 94% seen only once; the top ten take about 0.12%. Sequenced material: CD4+ T cells from PBMCs. The receptors derive from a human donor with multiple sclerosis. CDR3s include the opening cysteine and the closing phenylalanine or tryptophan. The D gene is left open where the match is weak.

TRBV29-1	TRBJ2-2	.	TGCAGCGTTGAAGATCCTGGCAGGGGAAAGCCCGGGGAGCTGTTTTTT	CSVEDPGRGKPGELFF
TRBV2	TRBJ2-2	.	TGTGCCAGCAGTGAATGGAGTTCCGGGGAGCTGTTTTTT	CASSEWSSGELFF
TRBV6-6	TRBJ1-1	TRBD1	TGTGCCAGCAGACCCGGACAGGGGGCAATGAACACTGAAGCTTTCTTT	CASRPGQGAMNTEAFF
TRBV7-9	TRBJ2-1	TRBD2	TGTGCCAGCAGCCCTAGCGGGAGTCGGTACAATGAGCAGTTCTTC	CASSPSGSRYNEQFF
TRBV5-1	TRBJ2-1	TRBD1	TGCGCCAGCAGCTTGGGGGTACAAACAGGGGCCTCCTACAATGAGCAGTTCTTC	CASSLGVQTGASYNEQFF
TRBV6-2/TRBV6-3	TRBJ1-5	.	TGTGCCAGCAGAAGGGAGGGTCAGCCCCAGCATTTT	CASRREGQPQHF
TRBV21-1	TRBJ2-7	.	TGTGCCAGAGGGACAGGAAAACCCTACGAGCAGTACTTC	CARGTGKPYEQYF
TRBV30	TRBJ1-5	TRBD1	TGTGCCTGGACGACAGGGATAACCAATCAGCCCCAGCATTTT	CAWTTGITNQPQHF
TRBV29-1	TRBJ1-3	.	TGCAGCGTCGCCCAGGGAAACACCATATATTTT	CSVAQGNTIYF
TRBV11-3	TRBJ2-5	TRBD1	TGTGCCAGCAGCGACAGGGGGCTTGGAGAGACCCAGTACTTC	CASSDRGLGETQYF
TRBV5-6	TRBJ1-6	TRBD1	TGTGCCAGCAGCACCAACGCGGGACAGAATTCACCCCTCCACTTT	CASSTNAGQNSPLHF
TRBV6-5	TRBJ2-1	.	TGTGCCAGCAGTAAAGGGAGCTCCTACAATGAGCAGTTCTTC	CASSKGSSYNEQFF
TRBV19	TRBJ1-2	.	TGTGCCAGTAGTTCACACCGGACAGAGGGTGGCTACACCTTC	CASSSHRTEGGYTF
TRBV7-2	TRBJ1-4	.	TGTGCCAGCAGCTTAGTGGTACGAGATAATGAAAAACTGTTTTTT	CASSLVVRDNEKLFF
TRBV12-5	TRBJ2-5	TRBD1	TGTGCTAGTGGTTTGGAGGGACAGCAAGAGACCCAGTACTTC	CASGLEGQQETQYF